Shown below are 28 T cell receptor beta chains from a single sample sequenced in a study of radiotherapy plus CTLA-4 blockade in lung cancer. The data were produced by immunoSEQ multiplex PCR, yet TCRdb's version contains in-frame clones alone and is incomplete. The data show 49,000 or so clones, with 60% to 80% seen just once and about 9% held by the top ten. The input for sequencing was peripheral blood, taken from a patient treated with radiotherapy plus ipilimumab. The source of these receptors is a human donor with non-small cell lung cancer who had stable disease on radiotherapy plus ipilimumab.

V and J are TRBV18 and TRBJ2-5; 8 nucleotides align to TRBD2. J lost 5 bases, V lost 1 base, and 6 bases had no gene match. In germline, CDR1 is KGHSH, CDR2 LQKENI. The CDR3 runs to 15 residues. Written as DNA, the CDR3 is TGTGCCAGCTCACCACGAGGAGAGCGGGGGGAGACCCAGTACTTC. Encoded protein: CASSPRGERGETQYF. Together with reference TRBV18 and TRBJ2-5, the CDR3 gives the full variable domain: NAGVMQNPRHLVRRRGQEARLRCSPMKGHSHVYWYRQLPEEGLKFMVYLQKENIIDESGMPKERFSAEFPKEGPSILRIQQVVRGDSAAYFCASSPRGERGETQYFGPGTRLLVL.

This chain connects TRBV5-5 to TRBJ1-5; possibly TRBD1 for D (6 bases). Germline CDR1 and CDR2: SGHKS and YYEKEE (reference sequence). The CDR3 loop spans 16 amino acids. V lost 2 bases and J 4 bases, leaving 16 bases between the germline ends. CDR3 in amino acids: CASSLEGGLRNQPQHF. As DNA, the CDR3 is TGTGCCAGCAGCTTAGAGGGGGGACTACGTAATCAGCCCCAGCATTTT.

The chain couples TRBV4-1 to TRBJ2-1; no reliable D call. The CDR3 extends over 16 amino acids. In germline, CDR1 is MGHRA, CDR2 YSYEKL. The germline V and J ends were trimmed by 1 base and 0 bases, with 10 bases remaining between them. CDR3 sequence reads: CASSQVDLISYNEQFF. In DNA, the CDR3 is TGCGCCAGCAGCCAAGTAGACTTGATCTCCTACAATGAGCAGTTCTTC.

V gene TRBV5-4 combines with J gene TRBJ2-3, with TRBD1 identical over 9 bases. This CDR3 has 17 amino acids. Trimming at V came to 4 bases and at J to 4 bases, leaving 13 bases not matched to a gene. The germline V gene encodes CDR1 SGHNT and CDR2 YYREEE (reference sequence). CDR3 residues: CASSPAPGTGPSDTQYF. The DNA of the CDR3 is TGTGCCAGCAGCCCCGCCCCCGGGACAGGGCCCTCAGATACGCAGTATTTT.

The rearrangement uses TRBV10-3 and TRBJ1-2, with D unclear. The V gene lost 2 bases and the J gene lost 7 bases, with 8 bases spanning the gap. There are 12 residues in the CDR3. Germline lookup yields CDR1 ENHRY and CDR2 SYGVKD. CDR3 protein: CAISELLGGYTF. The DNA for the CDR3 is TGTGCCATCAGTGAGCTCCTTGGTGGCTACACCTTC.

V and J are TRBV6-5 and TRBJ1-2, with 9 bases identical to TRBD1. The CDR3 has 14 residues. The germline V gene has CDR1 MNHEY and CDR2 SVGAGI. V dropped 5 bases and J dropped 7; count of bases not matched to a gene: 8. The CDR3 DNA is TGTGCCAGCAGTCCCCGGGACAGGGTCTCTGGCTACACCTTC. Translation: CASSPRDRVSGYTF.

The chain links TRBV6-1 to TRBJ1-5; D might be TRBD1 (5 bases). CDR3 size: 14 residues. CDR1 MNHNS and CDR2 SASEGT come from the germline V gene. Trimming took off 6 bases at V and 4 bases at J, with 13 bases between the two ends. CDR3 residues: CASRGPGGNQPQHF. The CDR3 DNA follows: TGTGCCAGCAGAGGTCCGGGGGGGAATCAGCCCCAGCATTTT.

This clone was counted only a few times. The V call is TRBV18, the J call TRBJ1-5, with 9 bases lining up with TRBD1. CDR1 and CDR2 from the germline V gene are KGHSH and LQKENI. The CDR3 is 13 amino acids. J was trimmed by 8 bases and V by 5 bases; bases with no gene match: 4. The CDR3 DNA is TGTGCCAGCTCAGGGGACAGGGAGGAGCCCCAGCATTTT. Amino acids: CASSGDREEPQHF.

This clone has just one count. The chain recombines TRBV28 with TRBJ1-1; D is undetermined. Germline CDR1 is MDHEN and CDR2 is SYDVKM. V was trimmed by 3 bases and J by 1 base, leaving 9 bases between them. This CDR3 region has 14 residues. CDR3 DNA: TGTGCCAGCAGTTTGGTACAGCAGAACACTGAAGCTTTCTTT. This codes for CASSLVQQNTEAFF.

This sequence joins TRBV4-3 and TRBJ2-2, with TRBD2 as a possible D gene (6 bases). Germline V gene data show CDR1 as LGHNA and CDR2 as YSLEER. The V end was cut by 1 base, the J end by 0 bases, with 6 bases between. CDR3 size: 15 residues. The CDR3 DNA reads TGCGCCAGCAGCCAAGCGGGAGCGAACACCGGGGAGCTGTTTTTT. Its translation is CASSQAGANTGELFF.

The gene calls are TRBV28 and TRBJ2-7, with 8 nucleotides matching TRBD1. V dropped 8 bases and J dropped 1; count of bases not matched to a gene: 4. CDR3 length: 13 residues. CDR1 is MDHEN and CDR2 is SYDVKM in the germline V gene. The CDR3 spells CASRTGQSYEQYF. CDR3 in DNA: TGTGCCAGCCGGACAGGGCAGTCCTACGAGCAGTACTTC.

This clone was seen a few times. The same CDR3 can be traced to other DNA sequences in this sample. This rearrangement joins TRBV9 to TRBJ1-5; a weak D match, TRBD1 (5 bases). The germline CDR1 and CDR2 sequences are SGDLS and YYNGEE. CDR3 size: 13 residues. V was shortened by 2 bases and J by 7 bases, with 10 bases between the two germline ends. The CDR3, as DNA: TGTGCCAGCAGCGTGGGGGGTAGCCAGCCCCAGCATTTT. This gives the protein CASSVGGSQPQHF.

The V gene is TRBV4-3, the J gene TRBJ1-4, with D possibly TRBD1 on 6 matching bases. Germline-derived CDR1 and CDR2 are LGHNA and YSLEER. The CDR3 is 13 amino acids. The V and J ends lost 1 base and 8 bases respectively, with 8 bases between them. CDR3 amino acids: CASSQGGREKLFF. DNA of the CDR3: TGCGCCAGCAGCCAAGGGGGGCGAGAAAAACTGTTTTTT.

This clone is medium-sized in the sample. The rearrangement links TRBV14 to TRBJ2-1; no clear D. This CDR3 contains 15 residues. Germline V gene lookup returns CDR1 SGHDN and CDR2 FVKESK. V was trimmed by 2 bases and J by 0 bases, leaving 8 bases between them. The CDR3 sequence is CASSQKQSSYNEQFF. In DNA form, the CDR3 reads TGTGCCAGCAGCCAAAAGCAGTCCTCCTACAATGAGCAGTTCTTC.

This clone was seen more than once but under ten times. The chain recombines TRBV9 with TRBJ1-2, with D possibly matching TRBD1 (5 bases). V lost 3 bases, J lost 4 bases, and 10 bases lay in between. The CDR3 sequence is 13 residues long. Germline V gene sequence: CDR1 SGDLS, CDR2 YYNGEE. CDR3 region: CASSAGTVYGYTF. CDR3 sequence (DNA): TGTGCCAGCAGCGCGGGGACGGTCTATGGCTACACCTTC.

This clone was seen more than once but under ten times. The V gene is TRBV20-1, the J gene TRBJ1-1; D perhaps matches TRBD1 (5 bases). This CDR3 region has 11 residues. Germline V gene data show CDR1 as DFQATT and CDR2 as SNEGSKA (reference sequence). V lost 0 bases and J lost 11, with 10 bases in between. CDR3 nucleotides: TGCAGTGCTAGAGATTCCAGGGACGCTTTCTTT. Its translation: CSARDSRDAFF.

J is TRBJ2-1 and V is TRBV11-3, with a tentative D call TRBD2 (5 bases). The CDR3 runs to 15 residues. V was clipped by 1 base and J by 3 bases, with 10 bases between them. CDR1 and CDR2 (germline): SGHNT, YENEEA. The CDR3 bases are TGTGCCAGCAGCTTAGGACTAACGGTCTACAATGAGCAGTTCTTC. This sequence encodes CASSLGLTVYNEQFF.

The rearrangement links TRBV9 to TRBJ1-2; tentatively, D is TRBD1 (6 bases). CDR1 SGDLS and CDR2 YYNGEE come from the germline V gene. The CDR3 has 17 residues. V was trimmed by 1 base and J by 0 bases, leaving 16 bases between them. CDR3: CASSVNPRTDTNYGYTF. Written as DNA, the CDR3 is TGTGCCAGCAGCGTAAATCCTAGGACAGATACTAACTATGGCTACACCTTC.

V gene TRBV29-1 combines with J gene TRBJ1-2, with 8 bases that match TRBD1. This CDR3 is 14 amino acids long. V dropped 6 bases and J dropped 0; count of bases not matched to a gene: 6. CDR1 SQVTM and CDR2 ANQGSEA come from the germline V gene. CDR3 DNA sequence: TGCAGCGTAGACGCACAGGGGGCTAACTATGGCTACACCTTC. This translates into CSVDAQGANYGYTF. The full variable domain, in which reference TRBV29-1 and TRBJ1-2 provide the parts outside the CDR3, is SAVISQKPSRDICQRGTSLTIQCQVDSQVTMMFWYRQQPGQSLTLIATANQGSEATYESGFVIDKFPISRPNLTFSTLTVSNMSPEDSSIYLCSVDAQGANYGYTFGSGTRLTVV.

CDR3 region: CASSLVGRGGTEAFF. CDR3 bases: TGTGCCAGCAGCTTAGTGGGCAGGGGAGGAACTGAAGCTTTCTTT. The J gene is TRBJ1-1, the V gene TRBV7-2, with a possible D match to TRBD1 (6 bases). The CDR3 is 15 amino acids. V was trimmed by 1 base and J by 5 bases, leaving 14 bases between them. The V gene's germline CDR1 is SGHTA and CDR2 FQGNSA.

The CDR3 sequence is CASSGTSGAILQETQYF. The DNA of the CDR3 is TGTGCCAGCAGTGGGACTAGCGGAGCTATACTCCAAGAGACCCAGTACTTC. The chain couples TRBV2 to TRBJ2-5; 10 nucleotides line up with TRBD2. Germline CDR1 is SNHLY and CDR2 is FYNNEI. The CDR3 is made up of 17 amino acids. Trimming at V came to 4 bases and at J to 1 base, leaving 9 bases not matched to a gene.

The chain joins TRBV29-1 to TRBJ2-3; D perhaps matches TRBD2 (6 bases). Germline V gives CDR1 SQVTM, CDR2 ANQGSEA. The CDR3 sequence is 16 residues long. V was shortened by 6 bases and J by 0 bases, with 19 bases between the two germline ends. CDR3 loop: CSVEDMERASTDTQYF. The CDR3 DNA follows: TGCAGCGTAGAGGACATGGAGCGGGCTAGCACAGATACGCAGTATTTT.

The V gene is TRBV7-9, the J gene TRBJ1-4, with TRBD1 as a possible D gene (5 bases). V lost 0 bases and J 8 bases, leaving 13 bases between the germline ends. The CDR3 sequence is 15 residues long. CDR1 and CDR2 from the germline V gene are SEHNR and FQNEAQ (reference sequence). In DNA, the CDR3 is TGTGCCAGCAGCTTAGCGGTCAGGGATGAGGAAAAACTGTTTTTT. This sequence encodes CASSLAVRDEEKLFF. Drawing the rest from reference TRBV7-9 and TRBJ1-4, the complete variable domain is DTGVSQNPRHKITKRGQNVTFRCDPISEHNRLYWYRQTLGQGPEFLTYFQNEAQLEKSRLLSDRFSAERPKGSFSTLEIQRTEQGDSAMYLCASSLAVRDEEKLFFGSGTQLSVL.

The chain carries TRBV19 and TRBJ1-1; no firm D call. Germline values: CDR1 LNHDA, CDR2 SQIVND (reference sequence). The CDR3 spans 14 residues. V was pared by 3 bases and J by 2 bases, with 10 bases between. Here the CDR3 reads CASSIEGVNTEAFF. The CDR3 DNA sequence: TGTGCCAGTAGTATTGAGGGCGTAAACACTGAAGCTTTCTTT.

The chain uses TRBV15 and TRBJ2-5, with a possible D match to TRBD1 (5 bases). From germline, CDR1 is LNHNV and CDR2 YYDKDF (reference sequence). V lost 5 bases to trimming and J lost 2 bases, with 9 bases between them. CDR3 size: 13 residues. CDR3 region: CATSGRQQETQYF. The CDR3 region has the DNA TGTGCCACCAGCGGTCGACAGCAAGAGACCCAGTACTTC.

This chain connects TRBV10-2 to TRBJ2-2; possibly TRBD2 for D (7 bases). The germline V gene encodes CDR1 WSHSY and CDR2 SAAADI. This CDR3 region has 16 residues. V was cut by 4 bases and J by 5 bases, with 17 bases left in between. CDR3 sequence (DNA): TGCGCCAGCAGTGGGGGGGGCCTTAGTGTAACCGGGGAGCTGTTTTTT. This codes for CASSGGGLSVTGELFF.

The chain recombines TRBV6-5 with TRBJ2-7; possibly TRBD1 for D (6 bases). V lost 5 bases to trimming and J lost 3 bases, with 11 bases between them. Germline assignment: CDR1 MNHEY and CDR2 SVGAGI. The CDR3 extends over 13 amino acids. This CDR3 is CASSGRGFYEQYF. The CDR3 DNA follows: TGTGCCAGCAGTGGCAGGGGATTCTACGAGCAGTACTTC.

This clone was seen just once. CDR3 DNA: TGTGCCAGCACCCACCCCGGCCGGGACCACACAGATACGCAGTATTTT. It encodes CASTHPGRDHTDTQYF. This chain links TRBV5-7 with TRBJ2-3; either TRBD1 or TRBD2 may fit D (5 bases each). TRBV5-7 is an ORF for which the function is uncertain. The CDR3 covers 16 residues. V was clipped by 6 bases and J by 2 bases, with 19 bases between them.